What follows are 4 T cell receptor beta chains derived from one specimen sequenced in a study of identical twins. TCRdb ran MiXCR on the 5' RACE reads and lists one entry per CDR3 protein. Of 1,800,000 or so distinct CDR3 sequences in the sample, around 33% are singletons; the top ten hold about 0.27%. The sample consisted of cord blood. These TCRs come from a newborn girl in good health.

In regard to this clonotype: A read error may be the cause here, since a much bigger clone is one base away. V is TRBV28 and J is TRBJ2-1; D not resolved. The J call may not be correct, given that the DNA end is closer to TRBJ2-7. CDR1 is MDHEN, CDR2 SYDVKM, per germline. CDR3 length: 18 amino acids. The chain's CDR3 is CATDHWQAATFSYNEQYF. The CDR3 coding sequence is TGTGCCACCGATCATTGGCAGGCCGCTACTTTCTCCTACAATGAGCAGTACTTC.

This clonotype came up once. The chain recombines TRBV5-6 with TRBJ1-2; 12 nucleotides align to TRBD1. The V gene's germline CDR1 is SGHDT and CDR2 YYEEEE. There are 14 residues in the CDR3. V lost 4 bases, J lost 6 bases, and 4 bases stayed unmatched. CDR3 bases: TGTGCCAGCAGCCGGGACAGGGGGCGCGATGGCTACACCTTC. Translated, it gives CASSRDRGRDGYTF.

The V call is TRBV6-2 or TRBV6-3, the J call TRBJ2-1; TRBD2 might be the D (7 bases). V was clipped by 6 bases and J by 6 bases, with 18 bases between them. CDR1 and CDR2 from the germline V gene are MNHEY and SVGEGT. This CDR3 comprises 15 residues. DNA of the CDR3: TGTGCCAGCAGGCCCCCTTGGGGGGGCGGCAATGAGCAGTTCTTC. Translating gives CASRPPWGGGNEQFF.

The chain joins TRBV20-1 to TRBJ2-7; no definite D call. The CDR3 contains 10 residues. Germline lookup yields CDR1 DFQATT and CDR2 SNEGSKA (reference sequence). Trimming took off 4 bases at V and 5 bases at J, with 6 bases between the two ends. Here the CDR3 DNA reads TGCAGTGCTACCTGGCACGAGCAGTACTTC. Translation: CSATWHEQYF.